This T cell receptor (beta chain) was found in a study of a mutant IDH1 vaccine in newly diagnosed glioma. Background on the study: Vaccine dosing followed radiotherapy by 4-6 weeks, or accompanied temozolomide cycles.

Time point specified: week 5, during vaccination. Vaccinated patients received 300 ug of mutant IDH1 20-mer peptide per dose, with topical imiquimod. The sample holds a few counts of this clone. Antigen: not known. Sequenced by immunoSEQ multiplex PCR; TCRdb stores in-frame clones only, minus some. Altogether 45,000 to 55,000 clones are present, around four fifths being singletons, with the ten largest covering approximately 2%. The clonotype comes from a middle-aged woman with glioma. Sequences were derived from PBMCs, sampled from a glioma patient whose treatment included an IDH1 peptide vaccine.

The CDR3 reads CASSEGGGQGPITDTQYF. The CDR3 DNA is TGTGCCAGCAGTGAAGGTGGTGGACAGGGGCCTATCACAGATACGCAGTATTTT. J is TRBJ2-3 and V is TRBV6-1, with 9 bases matching TRBD1. CDR3 length: 18 residues. Germline assignment: CDR1 MNHNS and CDR2 SASEGT. J gave up 2 bases and V 1 base, and 10 bases lay outside the gene matches.